These 13 T cell receptor beta chains came from one sample sequenced in a study of vaccination and CD4 T cells after COVID-19. Indicated treatment: approximately 9-day PBMC culture with coronavirus spike peptide pools or control peptides (ViraFEST assay). Scientists ran DNA taken from cultured CD4+ T cells through the Oncomine TCR Beta short-read assay for sequencing. In TCRdb, the PCR reads were re-called with MiXCR into one record per CDR3 protein. The data contain over 14,000 distinct CDR3 sequences, less than 55% of them singletons. Their antigen targets remain unknown. The sequenced sample was CD4+ T cells from blood, cultured in vitro. Every receptor here comes from a human donor who had recovered from COVID-19.

V usage is TRBV7-9 and J usage is TRBJ2-7; D tentatively reads TRBD1 or TRBD2 (6 bases each). This CDR3 is built from 13 residues. V was trimmed by 3 bases and J by 7 bases, leaving 13 bases between them. In germline, CDR1 is SEHNR, CDR2 FQNEAQ (reference sequence). CDR3: CASSFPGAGEQYF. CDR3 DNA: TGTGCCAGCAGCTTCCCAGGGGCGGGAGAGCAGTACTTC.

The chain employs TRBV6-1 and TRBJ1-6; D may be TRBD1 (5 bases). This CDR3 has 13 residues. Germline V gives CDR1 MNHNS, CDR2 SASEGT. V lost 4 bases, J lost 7 bases, and 8 bases lay in between. CDR3 loop: CASSAQGNSPLHF. For the CDR3, the DNA is TGTGCCAGCAGTGCCCAGGGAAATTCACCCCTCCACTTT.

The chain employs TRBV7-3 and TRBJ2-3; 7 bases match TRBD1. Germline assignment: CDR1 SGHTA and CDR2 FQGTGA. The junction had 9 bases not matched to a gene; V was cut back by 6 bases and J by 6 bases. The CDR3 covers 14 residues. The CDR3 loop reads CASSSNTGDDTQYF. The CDR3 DNA reads TGTGCCAGCAGTTCCAACACAGGGGATGATACGCAGTATTTT.

This clonotype has more than one count but fewer than ten. The V call is TRBV6-1, the J call TRBJ2-2; 7 nucleotides match TRBD1. The V and J ends lost 3 bases and 6 bases, in that order; junction bases with no gene match: 7. The CDR3 runs to 15 residues. Germline CDR1 reads MNHNS; CDR2 reads SASEGT. CDR3 sequence: CASSDWAGGAGELFF. The CDR3 DNA reads TGTGCCAGCAGTGATTGGGCAGGGGGAGCCGGGGAGCTGTTTTTT.

The genes are TRBV20-1 and TRBJ2-5; 7 bases agree with TRBD2. The CDR3 runs to 13 residues. V dropped 6 bases and J dropped 2; count of bases not matched to a gene: 6. CDR1 and CDR2 (germline): DFQATT, SNEGSKA (reference sequence). As DNA, the CDR3 is TGCAGTGCCTTTGAGCGGGGTCAAGAGACCCAGTACTTC. Protein sequence: CSAFERGQETQYF.

The V and J genes are TRBV11-3 and TRBJ2-7, with 8 positions matching TRBD2. The germline CDR1 and CDR2 sequences are SGHNT and YENEEA. The trim removed 7 bases at V and 2 bases at J, leaving 7 bases unmatched. CDR3 length: 14 amino acids. CDR3 region: CASTLAGPTYEQYF. The CDR3 DNA reads TGTGCCAGCACCCTAGCGGGCCCGACCTACGAGCAGTACTTC.

The CDR3 DNA follows: TGTGCCAGCAGTTCACGTCCCCCTAGCACAGATACGCAGTATTTT. Its translation is CASSSRPPSTDTQYF. This sequence joins TRBV12-3 or TRBV12-4 and TRBJ2-3, with no clear D. CDR3 length equals 15 residues. With 4 bases removed from V and 0 bases from J, the gap between germline ends came to 11 bases.

The rearrangement uses TRBV5-4 and TRBJ1-6, with TRBD1 matching over 7 bases. Germline CDR1 reads SGHNT; CDR2 reads YYREEE (reference sequence). The CDR3 is made up of 16 amino acids. J was trimmed by 7 bases and V by 2 bases; bases with no gene match: 9. The CDR3 protein is CASSLGGTALNSPLHF. The CDR3 DNA sequence: TGTGCCAGCAGCTTAGGCGGGACAGCCCTAAATTCACCCCTCCACTTT.

This clonotype came up a few times. The V and J genes are TRBV20-1 and TRBJ2-7; 10 bases map to TRBD2. V shed 6 bases and J 3 bases; nucleotides not matched to a gene: 11. Germline CDR1 and CDR2: DFQATT and SNEGSKA (reference sequence). The CDR3 is 15 residues long. CDR3 residues: CSAPSGSSGSYEQYF. As DNA, the CDR3 is TGCAGTGCCCCTAGCGGGAGTTCCGGAAGCTACGAGCAGTACTTC.

The CDR3: CASSPTRGNQPQHF. DNA for the CDR3: TGTGCCAGCAGTCCGACAAGGGGCAATCAGCCCCAGCATTTT. The V and J genes are TRBV2 and TRBJ1-5; D is uncertain. The CDR3 totals 14 residues. Germline assignment: CDR1 SNHLY and CDR2 FYNNEI. Trimming pared 5 bases from V and 2 bases from J, leaving 10 bases between.

The chain links TRBV10-3 to TRBJ2-3; 7 bases map to TRBD1. The germline V gene has CDR1 ENHRY and CDR2 SYGVKD. The CDR3 has 13 amino acids. V shed 2 bases and J 9 bases; nucleotides not matched to a gene: 5. This CDR3 is CAISETTGYTQYF. The CDR3 DNA is TGTGCCATCAGTGAGACGACAGGGTACACGCAGTATTTT.

The chain uses TRBV27 and TRBJ2-7; D may be TRBD1 or TRBD2 (6 bases each). The V and J ends lost 4 bases and 3 bases respectively, with 16 bases between them. The CDR3 consists of 15 residues. CDR1 MNHEY and CDR2 SMNVEV come from the germline V gene (reference sequence). The CDR3 reads CASSYQTGGNYEQYF. As DNA, the CDR3 is TGTGCCAGCAGTTACCAGACAGGAGGGAACTACGAGCAGTACTTC.

In its sample, this clonotype was seen a few times. The chain carries TRBV2 and TRBJ1-2, with a weak D call TRBD1 (5 bases). Germline V CDR1 and CDR2: SNHLY, FYNNEI. The length of the CDR3 is 13 residues. V shed 10 bases and J shed 8 bases, with 20 bases lying between them. CDR3 in DNA: TGTGCCACCCCTGGGCGGGCAGGGAAAGGCTACACCTTC. Translated, it gives CATPGRAGKGYTF.